This T cell receptor beta chain was captured in a study of shared clonotypes between healthy human individuals. The donors were all Caucasian adults (living in Nashville, Tennessee). Splitting the CD4+ cells yielded a CD45RA+ naive subset and a CD45RA-negative memory subset. Produced via immunoSEQ multiplex PCR; TCRdb's table is partial and in-frame only. Among approximately 2.5 million clones listed, around 90% were seen once. The CDR3 spans 14 residues. Deletions cut 6 bases from V and 7 bases from J, with 16 bases between. Germline-derived CDR1 and CDR2 are MDHEN and SYDVKM. Sequences were obtained from naive CD4+ T cells sorted from blood. Regarding subset: CD45RA+ positively selected. V gene TRBV28 combines with J gene TRBJ2-1; possibly TRBD2 for D (5 bases). The receptor was derived from a man aged 18 to 35 in good health. CDR3: CASSRTRLRNEQFF. The CDR3 DNA reads as TGTGCCAGCAGCCGTACTAGACTGAGGAATGAGCAGTTCTTC.